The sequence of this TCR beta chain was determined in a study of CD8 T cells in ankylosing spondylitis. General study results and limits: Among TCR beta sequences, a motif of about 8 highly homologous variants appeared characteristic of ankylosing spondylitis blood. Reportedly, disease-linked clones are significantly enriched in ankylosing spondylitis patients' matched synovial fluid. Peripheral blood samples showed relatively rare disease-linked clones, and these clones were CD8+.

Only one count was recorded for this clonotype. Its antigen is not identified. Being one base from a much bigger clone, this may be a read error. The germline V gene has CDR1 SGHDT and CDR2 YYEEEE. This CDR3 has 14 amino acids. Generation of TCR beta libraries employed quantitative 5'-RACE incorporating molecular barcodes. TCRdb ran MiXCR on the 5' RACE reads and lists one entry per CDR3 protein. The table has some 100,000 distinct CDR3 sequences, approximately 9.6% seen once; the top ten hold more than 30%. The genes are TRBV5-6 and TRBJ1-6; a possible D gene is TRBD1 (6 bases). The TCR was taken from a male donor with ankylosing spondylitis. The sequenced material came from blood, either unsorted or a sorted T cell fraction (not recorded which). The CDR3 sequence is CASSPGQSNSPVHF. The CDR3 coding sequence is TGTGCCAGCAGCCCCGGACAGTCTAATTCACCCGTCCACTTT.